One and the same sample provided the 8 T cell receptor beta chains below, sequenced in a study of beta chain features in type 1 diabetes. The authors reverse transcribed all of the isolated RNA, so sequencing captured expressed TCRB transcripts. The assay was immunoSEQ multiplex PCR, and TCRdb's table has in-frame clones only and misses some. The sample has a few hundred thousand clones; about 20% are singletons. Study-wide results and caveats: All four CD4+ subsets of Type 1 diabetes patients contained TCRB CDR3s that were moderately but significantly shorter.

What these receptors recognize is not known. Sequences were obtained from naive CD4+ T cells from blood. The source is a woman aged 35 to 49 with type 1 diabetes.

This clone has only a few counts. CDR3 region: CATVGTGLEQYF. CDR3 coding DNA: TGTGCCACCGTCGGGACAGGGCTTGAGCAGTACTTC. The V and J genes are TRBV6-6 and TRBJ2-7, with 9 bases matching TRBD1. Trimming removed 10 bases from V and 7 bases from J; junction bases left unmatched: 8. In germline, CDR1 is MNHNY, CDR2 SVGAGI (reference sequence). The CDR3 length is 12 residues.

This chain uses TRBV6-6 with TRBJ1-1; no firm D call. Deletions cut 5 bases from V and 0 bases from J, with 4 bases between. Germline V gene data show CDR1 as MNHNY and CDR2 as SVGAGI (reference sequence). CDR3 length: 12 amino acids. CDR3 DNA sequence: TGTGCCAGCAGTGACATGAACACTGAAGCTTTCTTT. Amino acid sequence: CASSDMNTEAFF.

This clone has only a few counts. The CDR3 is CASSSGLAGESYEQYF. The CDR3 coding sequence is TGTGCCAGCAGCTCGGGACTAGCGGGAGAGAGCTACGAGCAGTACTTC. The chain employs TRBV13 and TRBJ2-7; 14 nucleotides agree with TRBD2. V was clipped by 4 bases and J by 3 bases; unmatched bases: 5. The CDR3 contains 16 residues. CDR1 is PRHDT, CDR2 FYEKMQ, per germline (reference sequence).

This clone was counted only a few times. V and J are TRBV6-5 and TRBJ2-7, with D maybe TRBD2 (6 bases). Per the germline V gene, CDR1 is MNHEY and CDR2 is SVGAGI. The V end was cut by 0 bases, the J end by 3 bases, with 12 bases between. CDR3 length: 15 residues. The DNA for the CDR3 is TGTGCCAGCAGTTACTCCTCGACTAGAAACTACGAGCAGTACTTC. Its protein is CASSYSSTRNYEQYF.

This clone was recorded a few times. The chain joins TRBV19 to TRBJ2-1, with TRBD1 identical over 8 bases. CDR1 and CDR2 (germline): LNHDA, SQIVND (reference sequence). The V and J ends lost 3 bases and 6 bases, in that order; junction bases with no gene match: 7. There are 15 residues in the CDR3. In DNA, the CDR3 is TGTGCCAGTAGTATCTGGGCCGACAGGGGCAATGAGCAGTTCTTC. Translating it yields CASSIWADRGNEQFF. The full variable domain, its missing parts supplied by reference TRBV19 and TRBJ2-1, is DGGITQSPKYLFRKEGQNVTLSCEQNLNHDAMYWYRQDPGQGLRLIYYSQIVNDFQKGDIAEGYSVSREKKESFPLTVTSAQKNPTAFYLCASSIWADRGNEQFFGPGTRLTVL.

V is TRBV5-6 and J is TRBJ1-2, with 7 bases identical to TRBD1. The junction had 14 bases not matched to a gene; V was cut back by 4 bases and J by 8 bases. CDR1 and CDR2 (germline): SGHDT, YYEEEE. This CDR3 has 15 residues. CDR3 sequence reads: CASSLTPTGPRGYTF. DNA for the CDR3: TGTGCCAGCAGCCTGACCCCGACAGGGCCAAGGGGCTACACCTTC.

The V and J genes are TRBV20-1 and TRBJ2-5, with TRBD1 as a possible D gene (6 bases). The CDR3 length is 11 residues. Germline V gene lookup returns CDR1 DFQATT and CDR2 SNEGSKA (reference sequence). Trimming cost V 5 bases and J 13 bases, with 17 bases left between them. CDR3 region: CSAPVGDRTYF. The CDR3, as DNA: TGCAGTGCTCCCGTTGGAGACAGGACGTACTTC.

The chain couples TRBV18 to TRBJ2-7, with TRBD1 matching 10 bases. The germline gives CDR1 KGHSH, CDR2 LQKENI. The CDR3 runs to 15 residues. V shed 6 bases, J shed 7 bases, and the junction held 12 bases outside the gene matches. The CDR3 bases are TGTGCCAGCTCCCCTAACGGACAGGGGGTCAGGGAGCAGTACTTC. This encodes CASSPNGQGVREQYF. Together with reference TRBV18 and TRBJ2-7, the CDR3 gives the full variable domain: NAGVMQNPRHLVRRRGQEARLRCSPMKGHSHVYWYRQLPEEGLKFMVYLQKENIIDESGMPKERFSAEFPKEGPSILRIQQVVRGDSAAYFCASSPNGQGVREQYFGPGTRLTVT.